The TCR beta chain under discussion was sequenced for a study of cytomegalovirus exposure and HLA in healthy donors. It was with 60 Vbeta and 13 Jbeta primers that the PCR ran. Some clones are missing from TCRdb's copy, which holds only in-frame ones; the method was immunoSEQ multiplex PCR. The data hold about 160,000 clones, with about 88% observed a single time. Deletions cut 6 bases from V and 2 bases from J, with 14 bases between. CDR3 length equals 15 residues. Germline V CDR1 and CDR2: LNHDA, SQIVND (reference sequence). The receptor was isolated from a woman between 18 and 29 years old in good health and CMV-seronegative. The rearrangement uses TRBV19 and TRBJ2-1, with a possible D match to TRBD2 (6 bases). Specimen: PBMCs. The CDR3 protein is CASRLTGTAYNEQFF. Written as DNA, the CDR3 is TGTGCCAGTAGACTAACCGGGACTGCCTACAATGAGCAGTTCTTC.